The present T cell receptor beta chain was sequenced within a study of CD8+ T cells in alopecia areata. CD4+ and CD8+ T cells were sorted from PBMCs. Losses at the gene ends were 2 bases for V and 4 bases for J; bases not matched to a gene: 5. CDR3 length: 15 amino acids. CDR1 is MNHEY and CDR2 is SMNVEV in the germline V gene (reference sequence). With regard to this clone: What it recognizes is unknown.

As the sequencing template, cDNA was produced by extracting RNA and reverse transcribing it. TCRdb's copy holds only in-frame clones and misses some; the assay was immunoSEQ multiplex PCR. The sample lists 100,000 to 130,000 clones, about 60% occurring once. Study-wide results and caveats: Scalp sequencing also captures normal skin's resident alphabeta T cells. TCR sharing was clearer in mice than between patients, perhaps partly owing to patient HLA diversity. Lesional tissue from the scalp (especially in alopecia totalis/universalis) showed higher clonality than normal scalp.

The receptor was derived from a human donor with alopecia areata. The material sequenced was NKG2D-low CD8+ T cells sorted from blood. The V call is TRBV27, the J call TRBJ2-3; 8 bases fit TRBD2. CDR3 nucleotides: TGTGCCAGCAGTTTAATGCGGGAGGTCCCAGATACGCAGTATTTT. Amino acids: CASSLMREVPDTQYF.